Detailed here is one T cell receptor (beta chain). The germline gene is not matched at one end of the junction; a read error may be the cause. The sample belongs to a study of blood T cell repertoires in COVID-19. Study-wide context: The analysed material was cDNA or gDNA that came from T cells, B-cell-depleted T cells, or PBMCs.

In the original processing: Amplification of reference gene primers was used by the study to estimate nucleated cell counts. Generated by immunoSEQ multiplex PCR, the TCRdb table keeps only in-frame clones and is missing some. V and J calls and clone size are as listed in that table; D and trimming were resolved from the DNA. The table has about 170,000 clones, around 82% seen once. The sample was peripheral blood. This TCR derives from a woman between 65 and 79 years old who had recovered from COVID-19.

CDR3 residues: CARSPAAGGRAGELFF. As DNA, the CDR3 is TGTGCCCGCAGCCCGGCAGCGGGGGGGCGGGCCGGGGAGCTGTTTTTT. The V call is TRBV5-6, the J call TRBJ2-2, with 10 bases that match TRBD2. CDR1 SGHDT and CDR2 YYEEEE come from the germline V gene. CDR3 length: 16 amino acids.